This T cell receptor (beta chain) originates from a study of blood T cell repertoires in COVID-19. Study-level information: The analysed material was cDNA or gDNA that came from T cells, B-cell-depleted T cells, or PBMCs.

Source study methods: How many nucleated cells were present was estimated from reference gene primer amplification. Method: immunoSEQ multiplex PCR; TCRdb's copy keeps in-frame clones and lacks some. V and J calls and clone size come straight from that table; D and trimming were deduced from the DNA. The sample records over 60,000 clones, 89% being singletons. The germline V and J ends were trimmed by 6 bases and 0 bases, with 11 bases remaining between them. The CDR3 contains 14 residues. Germline V gene sequence: CDR1 SNHLY, CDR2 FYNNEI. Sequences were obtained from peripheral blood. The sequence came from a woman aged 50 to 60 with active COVID-19. V and J are TRBV2 and TRBJ1-1, with D perhaps matching TRBD1 (6 bases). The chain's CDR3 is CASREDRLNTEAFF. CDR3 nucleotide sequence: TGTGCCAGCAGGGAGGACAGATTGAACACTGAAGCTTTCTTT. Full variable domain (remainder filled in from reference TRBV2 and TRBJ1-1): EPEVTQTPSHQVTQMGQEVILRCVPISNHLYFYWYRQILGQKVEFLVSFYNNEISEKSEIFDDQFSVERPDGSNFTLKIRSTKLEDSAMYFCASREDRLNTEAFFGQGTRLTVV.